What follows are 32 T cell receptor beta chains derived from one specimen sequenced in a study of sequential checkpoint blockade in melanoma. TCRdb keeps only in-frame clones here, not all; method: immunoSEQ multiplex PCR. The sample shows about 10,000 clones, about 80% of them seen only once. Regarding treatment: randomized to nivolumab then ipilimumab (arm A) or the reverse (arm B). The sample was CD8+ T cells sorted from blood (inferred from file names), taken from a patient given nivolumab and ipilimumab in sequence. The receptors here all came from a human donor with melanoma.

This clone came up a few times. The rearrangement joins TRBV5-1 to TRBJ2-3; 13 bases are shared with TRBD2. V lost 5 bases, J lost 7 bases, and 7 bases stayed unmatched. The CDR3 consists of 15 residues. The germline V gene encodes CDR1 SGHRS and CDR2 YFSETQ. The CDR3 sequence is CASRLAGGLWNTQYF. Here the CDR3 DNA reads TGCGCCAGCAGACTAGCGGGGGGGCTGTGGAATACGCAGTATTTT. Supplemented by reference TRBV5-1 and TRBJ2-3, the full variable domain reads KAGVTQTPRYLIKTRGQQVTLSCSPISGHRSVSWYQQTPGQGLQFLFEYFSETQRNKGNFPGRFSGRQFSNSRSEMNVSTLELGDSALYLCASRLAGGLWNTQYFGPGTRLTVL.

This chain uses TRBV2 with TRBJ1-5; D is possibly TRBD1 (6 bases). V lost 5 bases to trimming and J lost 3 bases, with 14 bases between them. The CDR3 consists of 15 residues. CDR1 is SNHLY, CDR2 FYNNEI, per germline. DNA of the CDR3: TGTGCCAGCAGTCAAGACGGACAGACCAATCAGCCCCAGCATTTT. Amino acids: CASSQDGQTNQPQHF.

The chain links TRBV30 to TRBJ2-1; TRBD2 matches at 15 bases. The CDR3 consists of 15 residues. Germline V gives CDR1 GTSNPN, CDR2 SVGIG (reference sequence). V lost 0 bases, J lost 14 bases, and 8 bases stayed unmatched. The CDR3 loop reads CAWSVRTSGGATKFF. CDR3 in DNA: TGTGCCTGGAGTGTACGGACTAGCGGGGGGGCCACCAAGTTCTTC.

The chain's CDR3 is CASSLRLAGGSGANVLTF. The CDR3 nucleotides are TGTGCCAGCAGCCTACGACTAGCGGGGGGCTCTGGGGCCAACGTCCTGACTTTC. V is TRBV9 and J is TRBJ2-6; 13 bases are shared with TRBD2. This CDR3 comprises 18 residues. Germline CDR1 is SGDLS and CDR2 is YYNGEE. V was pared by 4 bases and J by 0 bases, with 4 bases of the junction left unmatched. The whole variable domain, remainder taken from reference TRBV9 and TRBJ2-6, is DSGVTQTPKHLITATGQRVTLRCSPRSGDLSVYWYQQSLDQGLQFLIQYYNGEERAKGNILERFSAQQFPDLHSELNLSSLELGDSALYFCASSLRLAGGSGANVLTFGAGSRLTVL.

This sequence joins TRBV29-1 and TRBJ2-3, with a tentative D call TRBD2 (5 bases). This CDR3 is 13 amino acids long. The germline V and J ends were trimmed by 5 bases and 0 bases, with 9 bases remaining between them. Germline lookup yields CDR1 SQVTM and CDR2 ANQGSEA. In DNA, the CDR3 is TGCAGCGTTCTTGGACTCAGCACAGATACGCAGTATTTT. This gives the protein CSVLGLSTDTQYF.

The genes are TRBV27 and TRBJ2-1; D gene ambiguous. The V end lost 5 bases, the J end lost 9 bases, and 14 bases lay between the germline ends. Looked up from germline, CDR1 is MNHEY and CDR2 is SMNVEV (reference sequence). The CDR3 consists of 13 residues. The CDR3: CASSPPPGGEQFF. The CDR3 nucleotides are TGTGCCAGCAGTCCACCCCCTGGCGGTGAGCAGTTCTTC.

This chain uses TRBV4-1 with TRBJ2-4; D is possibly TRBD1 (5 bases). Germline lookup yields CDR1 MGHRA and CDR2 YSYEKL. The CDR3 runs 16 residues. V lost 4 bases and J lost 3, with 16 bases in between. Here the CDR3 reads CASSPLNGAGKNIQYF. CDR3 DNA sequence: TGCGCCAGCAGCCCGTTGAATGGGGCCGGCAAAAACATTCAGTACTTC.

The chain has TRBV9 and TRBJ2-7; D is perhaps TRBD2 (6 bases). Germline-derived CDR1 and CDR2 are SGDLS and YYNGEE. The CDR3 length is 14 residues. V gave up 4 bases and J gave up 6 bases, with 17 bases separating them. CDR3 nucleotides: TGTGCCAGCAGCCCCCTTCGGGAGTCGGGCGAGCAGTACTTC. Translation: CASSPLRESGEQYF. The variable domain in full, with the rest retrieved from reference TRBV9 and TRBJ2-7, is DSGVTQTPKHLITATGQRVTLRCSPRSGDLSVYWYQQSLDQGLQFLIQYYNGEERAKGNILERFSAQQFPDLHSELNLSSLELGDSALYFCASSPLRESGEQYFGPGTRLTVT.

The chain links TRBV6-4 to TRBJ2-1, with TRBD1 identical over 11 bases. Germline CDR1 reads MRHNA; CDR2 reads SNTAGT. The CDR3 consists of 14 residues. J lost 6 bases, V lost 2 bases, and 0 bases had no gene match. In nucleotides, the CDR3 is TGTGCCAGCAGTGACGGGACAGGGGGCAATGAGCAGTTCTTC. Residues: CASSDGTGGNEQFF.

The V gene is TRBV2, the J gene TRBJ2-5; D perhaps matches TRBD2 (5 bases). Germline CDR1 and CDR2: SNHLY and FYNNEI. Trimming removed 3 bases from V and 5 bases from J, with 10 bases in between. The CDR3 is 13 residues long. DNA of the CDR3: TGTGCCAGCAGTGACCGGGGTCGTGAGACCCAGTACTTC. This encodes CASSDRGRETQYF.

The chain employs TRBV11-1 and TRBJ1-3; maybe TRBD1 (6 bases). The V gene lost 5 bases and the J gene lost 1 base, with 12 bases spanning the gap. Germline CDR1 is SGHAT and CDR2 is FQDESV (reference sequence). This CDR3 spans 15 amino acids. The CDR3 DNA sequence: TGTGCCAGCAGCCACAGGGCCGGATCTGGAAACACCATATATTTT. Residues: CASSHRAGSGNTIYF.

This clone was counted a single time. This chain links TRBV15 with TRBJ1-5; the D gene is possibly TRBD1 (5 bases). From germline, CDR1 is LNHNV and CDR2 YYDKDF (reference sequence). The CDR3 consists of 13 residues. Trimming stripped 2 bases from V and 4 bases from J, with 6 bases between. This CDR3 reads CATSRNRNQPQHF. The CDR3 DNA reads TGTGCCACCAGCAGAAACAGGAATCAGCCCCAGCATTTT.

The rearrangement links TRBV13 to TRBJ1-4; tentative D call: TRBD1 (6 bases). The CDR3 contains 15 residues. Trimming cost V 5 bases and J 3 bases, with 13 bases left between them. Looked up from germline, CDR1 is PRHDT and CDR2 is FYEKMQ (reference sequence). The CDR3 protein is CASSNRVLANEKLFF. CDR3 coding DNA: TGTGCCAGCAGCAACAGGGTGCTTGCTAATGAAAAACTGTTTTTT.

V usage is TRBV6-5 and J usage is TRBJ1-2; 8 nucleotides align to TRBD1. Trimming took 2 bases from V and 0 from J; bases not matched to a gene: 5. The CDR3 is 16 residues long. The germline V gene encodes CDR1 MNHEY and CDR2 SVGAGI. The CDR3 spells CASSYGGTGPNYGYTF. DNA of the CDR3: TGTGCCAGCAGTTACGGGGGGACAGGCCCTAACTATGGCTACACCTTC.

The rearrangement links TRBV30 to TRBJ1-1, with TRBD1 as a possible D gene (6 bases). Germline V CDR1 and CDR2: GTSNPN, SVGIG (reference sequence). Trimming pared 4 bases from V and 3 bases from J, leaving 9 bases between. The CDR3 is 12 residues long. CDR3 sequence reads: CAWTGADTEAFF. The CDR3 DNA reads as TGTGCCTGGACAGGGGCCGACACTGAAGCTTTCTTT.

The chain uses TRBV19 and TRBJ2-7; 7 nucleotides line up with TRBD2. CDR1 and CDR2 (germline): LNHDA, SQIVND (reference sequence). The CDR3 is 14 residues long. V trimming: 5 bases; J trimming: 8 bases; junction bases outside the gene matches: 12. This CDR3 reads CASSPRGRAPKQYF. As DNA, the CDR3 is TGTGCCAGTAGTCCTCGAGGGAGGGCCCCCAAGCAGTACTTC.

The V gene is TRBV2, the J gene TRBJ2-7; a possible D gene is TRBD1 (5 bases). The germline V gene has CDR1 SNHLY and CDR2 FYNNEI. The CDR3 is 13 residues long. V was pared by 0 bases and J by 6 bases, with 9 bases between. As DNA, the CDR3 is TGTGCCAGCAGTGAAGCGAAAGGGGTCGAGCAGTACTTC. Translated: CASSEAKGVEQYF.

The gene calls are TRBV6-1 and TRBJ1-1; 8 positions agree with TRBD1. Losses at the gene ends were 5 bases for V and 1 base for J; bases not matched to a gene: 3. Germline CDR1 is MNHNS and CDR2 is SASEGT. The CDR3 runs to 14 residues. The CDR3 DNA reads as TGTGCCAGCAGTCTGGACAGGGCGAACACTGAAGCTTTCTTT. Translating it yields CASSLDRANTEAFF.

The chain has TRBV7-9 and TRBJ1-5; 8 nucleotides align to TRBD1. The V and J ends lost 2 bases and 4 bases, in that order; junction bases with no gene match: 1. Germline CDR1 is SEHNR and CDR2 is FQNEAQ (reference sequence). The CDR3 has 14 amino acids. The CDR3 is CASSLQGANQPQHF. DNA for the CDR3: TGTGCCAGCAGCTTACAGGGGGCAAATCAGCCCCAGCATTTT.

J is TRBJ2-1 and V is TRBV6-6; possible D gene TRBD1, 5 bases. The CDR3 length is 12 residues. V lost 10 bases to trimming and J lost 8 bases, with 15 bases between them. The germline gives CDR1 MNHNY, CDR2 SVGAGI (reference sequence). The CDR3 sequence: CATLQAVHEQFF. The CDR3 DNA is TGTGCCACCCTACAGGCTGTCCATGAGCAGTTCTTC.

J is TRBJ2-7 and V is TRBV2; tentative D call: TRBD1 (5 bases). V shed 3 bases and J shed 4 bases, with 7 bases lying between them. This CDR3 spans 12 amino acids. Per germline, CDR1 SNHLY and CDR2 FYNNEI. CDR3 nucleotides: TGTGCCAGCAGTGACAGGGTGTACGAGCAGTACTTC. The encoded protein is CASSDRVYEQYF. Together with reference TRBV2 and TRBJ2-7, the CDR3 gives the full variable domain: EPEVTQTPSHQVTQMGQEVILRCVPISNHLYFYWYRQILGQKVEFLVSFYNNEISEKSEIFDDQFSVERPDGSNFTLKIRSTKLEDSAMYFCASSDRVYEQYFGPGTRLTVT.

The chain joins TRBV19 to TRBJ1-1; TRBD1 might be the D (5 bases). The CDR3 runs 14 residues. Germline CDR1 is LNHDA and CDR2 is SQIVND (reference sequence). Trimming stripped 8 bases from V and 1 base from J, with 14 bases between. CDR3 nucleotide sequence: TGTGCCAGTTACCCTCAGGGTCAGAACACTGAAGCTTTCTTT. Translated: CASYPQGQNTEAFF.

The rearrangement links TRBV4-1 to TRBJ2-3; a possible D gene is TRBD2 (6 bases). Deletions cut 4 bases from V and 2 bases from J, with 16 bases between. The CDR3 runs 16 residues. Germline CDR1 reads MGHRA; CDR2 reads YSYEKL. The CDR3 nucleotides are TGCGCCAGCAGCCTTCCCCGGGACTCCATCACAGATACGCAGTATTTT. It translates to CASSLPRDSITDTQYF.

The rearrangement links TRBV9 to TRBJ2-3, with D unresolved. CDR3 length: 16 residues. Germline CDR1 and CDR2: SGDLS and YYNGEE. Trimming took off 1 base at V and 4 bases at J, with 16 bases between the two ends. CDR3 sequence: CASSVKTQFRPDTQYF. The DNA of the CDR3 is TGTGCCAGCAGCGTAAAAACACAGTTTAGGCCAGATACGCAGTATTTT.

This chain joins TRBV29-1 and TRBJ2-2; perhaps TRBD1 as D (6 bases). V was shortened by 0 bases and J by 6 bases, with 14 bases between the two germline ends. This CDR3 has 15 amino acids. Germline-derived CDR1 and CDR2 are SQVTM and ANQGSEA. The CDR3 DNA is TGCAGCGTTGAAGAAGGGGGTTGGGGGTCCGGGGAGCTGTTTTTT. Protein product: CSVEEGGWGSGELFF.

The chain is built from TRBV7-3 and TRBJ2-6; TRBD1 agrees at 9 bases. V was pared by 3 bases and J by 0 bases, with 3 bases of the junction left unmatched. CDR1 SGHTA and CDR2 FQGTGA come from the germline V gene. The CDR3 spans 17 residues. The CDR3 DNA reads TGTGCCAGCAGCTTCGGACAGGGGACCTCTGGGGCCAACGTCCTGACTTTC. This codes for CASSFGQGTSGANVLTF.

V gene TRBV27 combines with J gene TRBJ2-7, with TRBD2 matching 9 bases. J gave up 2 bases and V 6 bases, and 5 bases lay outside the gene matches. Germline CDR1 is MNHEY and CDR2 is SMNVEV (reference sequence). The CDR3 loop spans 14 amino acids. In nucleotides, the CDR3 is TGTGCCAGCAGCCTTAGCGGGAGTGCCTACGAGCAGTACTTC. It codes for CASSLSGSAYEQYF.

The rearrangement links TRBV7-1 to TRBJ2-7, with 10 bases aligning to TRBD1. TRBV7-1 is filed as an ORF, its function uncertain. The CDR3 loop spans 18 amino acids. J was trimmed by 0 bases and V by 4 bases; bases with no gene match: 12. CDR3 sequence (DNA): TGTGCCAGCAGCTTAGCGCCGGGACAGGGGTCGGTCTCCTACGAGCAGTACTTC. Its protein product is CASSLAPGQGSVSYEQYF.

The rearrangement joins TRBV7-9 to TRBJ2-2; the D gene is possibly TRBD1 (6 bases). V was trimmed by 5 bases and J by 6 bases, leaving 16 bases between them. Germline V gene sequence: CDR1 SEHNR, CDR2 FQNEAQ (reference sequence). The CDR3 has 15 amino acids. CDR3 protein: CASSPEGEQAGELFF. CDR3 in DNA: TGTGCCAGCAGCCCAGAGGGGGAGCAGGCCGGGGAGCTGTTTTTT.

This chain links TRBV5-5 with TRBJ1-2; D call uncertain. The length of the CDR3 is 14 residues. Per germline, CDR1 SGHKS and CDR2 YYEKEE (reference sequence). Trimming removed 0 bases at V and 4 bases at J, with 10 bases between. CDR3 sequence: CASSLAPELYGYTF. Here the CDR3 DNA reads TGTGCCAGCAGCTTGGCTCCGGAGCTCTATGGCTACACCTTC.

As for this clone: The junction shows a germline mismatch at one end, possibly a read error. The chain uses TRBV4-3 and TRBJ1-1; D remains ambiguous. CDR3 length: 13 residues. The V gene's germline CDR1 is LGHNA and CDR2 YSLEER. CDR3 amino acids: CASRQAGDTEAFF. The CDR3 nucleotides read TGCGCCAGCAGACAAGCGGGTGATACTGAAGCTTTCTTT.

In its sample, this clone was seen once. The chain is built from TRBV13 and TRBJ2-1, with a possible D match to TRBD2 (6 bases). CDR1 and CDR2 from the germline V gene are PRHDT and FYEKMQ (reference sequence). Between the trimmed V and J ends, which lost 4 bases and 7 bases, there was a span of 11 bases. The CDR3 length is 13 residues. Written as DNA, the CDR3 is TGTGCCAGCAGCTCCGCGGGGTATAATGAGCAGTTCTTC. Encoded protein: CASSSAGYNEQFF.